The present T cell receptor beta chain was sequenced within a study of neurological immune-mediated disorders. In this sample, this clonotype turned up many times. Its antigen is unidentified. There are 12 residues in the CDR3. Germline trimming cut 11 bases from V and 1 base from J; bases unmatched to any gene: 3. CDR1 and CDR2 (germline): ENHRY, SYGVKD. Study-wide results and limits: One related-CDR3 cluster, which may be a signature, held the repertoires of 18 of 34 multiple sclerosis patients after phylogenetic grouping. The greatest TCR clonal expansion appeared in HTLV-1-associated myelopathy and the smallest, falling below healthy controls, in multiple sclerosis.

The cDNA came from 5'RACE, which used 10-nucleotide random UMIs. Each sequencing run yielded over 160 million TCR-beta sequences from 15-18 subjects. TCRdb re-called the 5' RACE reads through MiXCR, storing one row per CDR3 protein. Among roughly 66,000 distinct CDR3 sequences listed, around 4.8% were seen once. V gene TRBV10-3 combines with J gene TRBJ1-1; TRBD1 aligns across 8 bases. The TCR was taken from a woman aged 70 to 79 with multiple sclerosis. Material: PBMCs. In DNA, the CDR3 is TGTGCCGCGGGACAGGCGAACACTGAAGCTTTCTTT. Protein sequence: CAAGQANTEAFF.